This is a list of T cell receptor beta chains from one sample in a study of blood T cell repertoires in COVID-19. Produced via immunoSEQ multiplex PCR; TCRdb's table is partial and in-frame only. This sample has over 45,000 clones, with about nine tenths found just once. Sequencing was carried out using peripheral blood. These TCRs come from a woman aged 55-70 years with active or convalescent COVID-19. The CDR3 runs from the conserved cysteine through the conserved F or W. Each record gives: clone size, J gene, D gene, V gene, CDR3 protein, CDR3 DNA. A D gene is named only where the DNA matches it firmly. Not all rows give a size; the values are once, few, many and, for expanded clones, a class.

NA | TRBJ1-2 | NA | TRBV4-2 | CASSQGGGARPNAPIYGYTF | TGTGCCAGCAGCCAAGGTGGGGGGGCAAGACCTAACGCCCCAATCTATGGCTACACCTTC
NA | TRBJ1-3 | TRBD1 | TRBV3-1/TRBV3-2 | CASSQDTGAGNTIYF | TGTGCCAGCAGCCAAGATACAGGGGCTGGAAACACCATATATTTT
NA | TRBJ2-6 | NA | TRBV9 | CASSPRGSGANVLTF | TGTGCCAGCAGCCCTCGGGGCTCTGGGGCCAACGTCCTGACTTTC
NA | TRBJ1-2 | NA | TRBV6-5 | CASSYSPGIKDGYTF | TGTGCCAGCAGTTACTCCCCCGGGATAAAGGATGGCTACACCTTC
NA | TRBJ2-1 | NA | TRBV15 | CATSREAAPYNEQFF | TGTGCCACCAGCAGGGAAGCGGCCCCCTACAATGAGCAGTTCTTC
NA | TRBJ1-5 | NA | TRBV6-6 | CASSSGQPQHF | TGTGCCAGCAGTTCGGGTCAGCCCCAGCATTTT
NA | TRBJ1-1 | TRBD1 | TRBV28 | CASSPYMNNRGRRTEAFF | TGTGCCAGCAGCCCATATATGAACAACAGGGGGCGCAGGACTGAAGCTTTCTTT
NA | TRBJ1-1 | NA | TRBV28 | CASSEQGRFMNTEAFF | TGTGCCAGCAGCGAACAGGGCAGATTCATGAACACTGAAGCTTTCTTT
NA | TRBJ1-1 | TRBD1 | TRBV19 | CASITGTAEAFF | TGTGCCAGTATCACCGGGACAGCCGAAGCTTTCTTT
NA | TRBJ2-3 | NA | TRBV28 | CASSATGTDTQYF | TGTGCCAGCAGTGCCACAGGGACAGATACGCAGTATTTT
NA | TRBJ2-3 | TRBD2 | TRBV12-5 | CASGCRDYRTDTQYF | TGTGCTAGTGGTTGCCGGGACTATCGCACAGATACGCAGTATTTT
NA | TRBJ2-3 | TRBD2 | TRBV19 | CASSIDRGRASSEDTQYF | TGTGCCAGTAGTATAGATCGCGGGAGGGCCTCATCCGAAGATACGCAGTATTTT
NA | TRBJ2-1 | NA | TRBV12-3/TRBV12-4 | CASSLTGNEQFF | TGTGCCAGCAGTTTAACAGGCAATGAGCAGTTCTTC
NA | TRBJ1-4 | NA | TRBV30 | CASKDQGNEKLFF | TGTGCCAGCAAGGACCAGGGGAATGAAAAACTGTTTTTT
NA | TRBJ2-7 | TRBD1 | TRBV10-2 | CASSDYPGQGAHEQYF | TGCGCCAGCAGTGACTATCCGGGACAGGGGGCCCACGAGCAGTACTTC
NA | TRBJ2-7 | NA | TRBV27 | CASSLNPVGPYEQYF | TGTGCCAGCAGTTTAAATCCAGTTGGCCCCTACGAGCAGTACTTC
NA | TRBJ2-5 | TRBD2 | TRBV7-2 | CASSLGTSRKETQYF | TGTGCCAGCAGCTTAGGGACTAGCCGAAAAGAGACCCAGTACTTC
NA | TRBJ2-2 | TRBD1 | TRBV7-3 | CASSSLRGYGGELFF | TGTGCCAGCAGCTCCCTCAGGGGGTACGGCGGGGAGCTGTTTTTT
NA | TRBJ2-1 | TRBD2 | TRBV27 | CASSSRLARDNEQFF | TGTGCCAGCAGTTCCAGACTAGCCCGGGACAATGAGCAGTTCTTC
NA | TRBJ2-5 | TRBD1 | TRBV6-5 | CASSSPGTGQETQYF | TGTGCCAGCAGTTCCCCCGGGACAGGGCAAGAGACCCAGTACTTC
NA | TRBJ2-6 | TRBD1 | TRBV9 | CASSAGTGGAGANVLTF | TGTGCCAGCAGCGCCGGGACAGGGGGCGCTGGGGCCAACGTCCTGACTTTC
NA | TRBJ1-2 | NA | TRBV29-1 | CSVEEGGYGYTF | TGCAGCGTTGAAGAGGGGGGGTATGGCTACACCTTC
NA | TRBJ1-3 | TRBD1 | TRBV30 | CACTGAGNTIYF | TGTGCCTGTACAGGGGCTGGAAACACCATATATTTT
NA | TRBJ1-5 | NA | TRBV15 | CATSRDYGAGNQPQHF | TGTGCCACCAGCAGAGATTACGGCGCGGGCAATCAGCCCCAGCATTTT
once | TRBJ2-3 | TRBD1 | TRBV25-1 | CASSDLGTGGEDTQYF | TGTGCCAGCAGTGATCTCGGGACAGGGGGCGAAGATACGCAGTATTTT
NA | TRBJ1-5 | NA | TRBV28 | CASSLPTPGGNQPQHF | TGTGCCAGCAGTTTACCGACCCCAGGGGGCAATCAGCCCCAGCATTTT
NA | TRBJ2-3 | NA | TRBV7-9 | CASSLEGDTDTQYF | TGTGCCAGCAGCTTAGAGGGAGATACAGATACGCAGTATTTT
few | TRBJ1-6 | NA | TRBV27 | CASRTGTLQPLHF | TGTGCCAGCAGAACCGGGACACTACAACCCCTCCACTTT
NA | TRBJ2-7 | TRBD1 | TRBV7-6 | CASSLGQGGAYEQYF | TGTGCCAGCAGCTTGGGACAGGGAGGTGCGTACGAGCAGTACTTC
NA | TRBJ2-2 | TRBD1 | TRBV9 | CASSPRGNQAGELFF | TGTGCCAGCAGCCCCAGGGGGAATCAAGCCGGGGAGCTGTTTTTT
NA | TRBJ1-1 | NA | TRBV7-7 | CASSLRGNTEAFF | TGTGCCAGCAGCTTAAGGGGGAACACTGAAGCTTTCTTT
NA | TRBJ2-4 | TRBD2 | TRBV18 | CASSPSREVNIQYF | TGTGCCAGCTCACCATCGCGGGAGGTAAACATTCAGTACTTC
NA | TRBJ1-6 | NA | TRBV2 | CASRDSSPLHF | TGTGCCAGCCGAGACAGTTCACCCCTCCACTTT
once | TRBJ2-3 | TRBD1 | TRBV6-2/TRBV6-3 | CASSYRTGWDTDTQYF | TGTGCCAGCAGTTACCGGACAGGGTGGGACACAGATACGCAGTATTTT
once | TRBJ2-7 | NA | TRBV9 | CASSAKAHENEQYF | TGTGCCAGCAGCGCGAAAGCCCATGAGAACGAGCAGTACTTC
NA | TRBJ2-5 | TRBD2 | TRBV3-1/TRBV3-2 | CASSPLAGGQETQYF | TGTGCCAGCAGCCCCCTGGCGGGGGGGCAAGAGACCCAGTACTTC
once | TRBJ2-1 | TRBD2 | TRBV6-2/TRBV6-3 | CASSYSRSGRGGWMYNEQFF | TGTGCCAGCAGTTACTCGCGTAGCGGGAGGGGTGGATGGATGTACAATGAGCAGTTCTTC
NA | TRBJ2-7 | NA | TRBV29-1 | CSAGDILYEQYF | TGCAGCGCCGGGGACATTCTTTACGAGCAGTACTTC
few | TRBJ2-7 | NA | TRBV28 | CASSNVIREQYF | TGTGCCAGCAGCAACGTAATTCGGGAGCAGTACTTC
NA | TRBJ2-7 | NA | TRBV28 | CASSLAGPYYEQYF | TGTGCCAGCAGTTTAGCAGGCCCCTACTACGAGCAGTACTTC
NA | TRBJ1-6 | NA | TRBV5-6 | CASSFDGSGDSPLHF | TGTGCCAGCAGCTTCGACGGATCCGGGGATTCACCCCTCCACTTT
NA | TRBJ2-1 | NA | TRBV30 | CAWSDSLGNEQFF | TGTGCCTGGAGTGACTCACTAGGGAATGAGCAGTTCTTC
NA | TRBJ2-3 | TRBD1 | TRBV5-1 | CASSATGGADTQYF | TGCGCCAGCAGCGCGACAGGGGGAGCGGATACGCAGTATTTT
NA | TRBJ1-5 | NA | TRBV29-1 | CSAIDSGNQPQHF | TGCAGCGCCATTGACAGTGGCAATCAGCCCCAGCATTTT
NA | TRBJ2-7 | NA | TRBV19 | CASSKGQASYEQYF | TGTGCCAGTAGTAAGGGGCAGGCGAGCTACGAGCAGTACTTC
NA | TRBJ2-1 | NA | TRBV6-2/TRBV6-3 | CASSFGSGYYNEQFF | TGTGCCAGCAGTTTCGGTAGCGGCTACTACAATGAGCAGTTCTTC
once | TRBJ2-5 | NA | TRBV10-3 | CAISLTGRRETQYF | TGTGCCATCAGCTTGACAGGCCGTCGAGAGACCCAGTACTTC
NA | TRBJ1-2 | TRBD1 | TRBV7-9 | CASSRQGTYGYTF | TGTGCCAGCAGCCGACAGGGGACCTATGGCTACACCTTC
NA | TRBJ1-2 | NA | TRBV6-2/TRBV6-3 | CASSRDSNYGYTF | TGTGCCAGCAGCCGTGACAGCAACTATGGCTACACCTTC
NA | TRBJ1-5 | NA | TRBV28 | CASSPDIDQPQHF | TGTGCCAGCAGCCCGGACATAGATCAGCCCCAGCATTTT
NA | TRBJ2-7 | NA | TRBV15 | CATSREGRMEQYF | TGTGCCACCAGCAGAGAGGGGCGTATGGAGCAGTACTTC
NA | TRBJ1-3 | NA | TRBV5-1 | CASSLDSPGNTIYF | TGCGCCAGCAGCTTGGACAGCCCTGGAAACACCATATATTTT